This is a list of T cell receptor beta chains from one sample in a study of identical twins. TCRdb recomputed calls from the 5' RACE reads with MiXCR, one row per CDR3 protein. The table includes 1.5 million to 2 million distinct CDR3 sequences, 25% to 35% detected once. Sequenced material: cord blood. The receptors were gathered from a newborn girl in good health. CDR3s include the opening cysteine and the closing phenylalanine or tryptophan. The D gene is left open where the match is weak. The size entry is marked missing in some rows and otherwise reads once, few, many or a size class.

v_gene	d_gene	j_gene	abundance	CDR3nt	CDR3aa
TRBV11-2	NA	TRBJ2-7	NA	TGTGCCAGCAGCACAATCCGAGTACATGGAAGCTCCTACGAGCAGTACTTC	CASSTIRVHGSSYEQYF
TRBV5-8	NA	TRBJ1-2	few	TGTGCCAGCAGCTTGAAGGGCCAGGGCCCCTACTATGGCTACACCTTC	CASSLKGQGPYYGYTF
TRBV5-6	NA	TRBJ2-7	NA	TGTGCCAGCAGCTTGGCCGTAGAACCCTACGAGCAGTACTTC	CASSLAVEPYEQYF
TRBV3-1	NA	TRBJ2-3	NA	TGTGCCAGCAGCCAAGTTCCACTGGGAGATACGCAGTATTTT	CASSQVPLGDTQYF
TRBV29-1	TRBD1	TRBJ1-4	NA	TGCAGCGCTCTAGGGGGCACTAATGAAAAACTGTTTTTT	CSALGGTNEKLFF
TRBV2	TRBD1	TRBJ2-2	NA	TGTGCCAGCAGGAGACAGGGTTCGGTTAGTAACACCGGGGAGCTGTTTTTT	CASRRQGSVSNTGELFF
TRBV20-1	NA	TRBJ2-5	few	TGCAGTGCTAAGATACTAGACATCCCAGAGACCCAGTACTTC	CSAKILDIPETQYF
TRBV9	NA	TRBJ2-7	few	TGTGCCAGCAGCGTCGGAGCGCCCTCCTACGAGCAGTACTTC	CASSVGAPSYEQYF
TRBV3-1	TRBD2	TRBJ2-1	NA	TGTGCCAGCAGCCAAGGAGTTTGGGCTAGCGGGAGTCATGAGCAGTTCTTC	CASSQGVWASGSHEQFF
TRBV6-5	TRBD2	TRBJ2-7	few	TGTGCCAGCAGTTACCGCGGGACTACTACCTCCTACGAGCAGTACTTC	CASSYRGTTTSYEQYF
TRBV7-2	TRBD2	TRBJ2-1	NA	TGTGCCAGCATTAGCGGGAGAGAATACAATGAGCAGTTCTTC	CASISGREYNEQFF
TRBV20-1	NA	TRBJ2-7	NA	TGCAGTGCTAGAGGACAGGGACTAGCCTACGAGCAGTACTTC	CSARGQGLAYEQYF